A single sample is the source of the 9 T cell receptor beta chains below, sequenced in a study of T cell changes during pregnancy in multiple sclerosis. The repertoire was sequenced with immunoSEQ multiplex PCR; TCRdb's copy has only in-frame clones and lacks some. The top ten clones hold around 5.6% of a sample with some 47,000 clones, around 89% of them seen once. Sequencing used CD8+ T cells from peripheral blood mononuclear cells, obtained after pregnancy. The receptor set was obtained from a female donor in good health, enrolled as a control in a pregnancy study.

This sequence joins TRBV4-3 and TRBJ2-2; a weak D match, TRBD1 (5 bases). CDR1 is LGHNA, CDR2 YSLEER, per germline. The CDR3 is 15 residues long. Trimming left V 1 base short and J 7 bases short, with 13 bases between. CDR3 coding DNA: TGCGCCAGCAGCCAAGGTGCCAGGGTGAACGGGGAGCTGTTTTTT. Translation: CASSQGARVNGELFF.

There are a few counts of this clone. This sequence joins TRBV28 and TRBJ2-3, with 9 bases that match TRBD2. This CDR3 region has 18 residues. Germline CDR1 is MDHEN and CDR2 is SYDVKM. The V gene end was trimmed by 2 bases and the J gene end by 3 bases; junction bases not matched to a gene: 12. The CDR3 nucleotides read TGTGCCAGCAGTTTAGGGAAAAGCGGGGGGATAGAGACAGATACGCAGTATTTT. Protein product: CASSLGKSGGIETDTQYF.

The CDR3 here is CATHGIQETQYF. In nucleotides, the CDR3 is TGTGCCACACACGGGATACAAGAGACCCAGTACTTC. V usage is TRBV28 and J usage is TRBJ2-5; TRBD2 might be the D (5 bases). The CDR3 totals 12 residues. V dropped 10 bases and J dropped 2 bases, with 11 bases sitting between them. Germline CDR1 reads MDHEN; CDR2 reads SYDVKM. The variable domain in full, completed from reference TRBV28 and TRBJ2-5, reads DVKVTQSSRYLVKRTGEKVFLECVQDMDHENMFWYRQDPGLGLRLIYFSYDVKMKEKGDIPEGYSVSREKKERFSLILESASTNQTSMYLCATHGIQETQYFGPGTRLLVL.

Concerning this clone itself: The junction departs from germline at one end; a sequencing error may be responsible. CDR3: CASTLGGDSYNEQFF. Here the CDR3 DNA reads TGTGCCAGCACCTTAGGGGGGGACTCCTACAATGAGCAGTTCTTC. The rearrangement uses TRBV7-3 and TRBJ2-1; tentative D call: TRBD2 (7 bases). Germline V lookup: CDR1 SGHTA, CDR2 FQGTGA. CDR3 length: 15 residues.

The V gene is TRBV7-3, the J gene TRBJ2-1; 15 bases are shared with TRBD2. Losses at the gene ends were 5 bases for V and 9 bases for J; bases not matched to a gene: 5. This CDR3 comprises 15 residues. Germline assignment: CDR1 SGHTA and CDR2 FQGTGA. The CDR3: CASSLGLAGGGEQFF. CDR3 bases: TGTGCCAGCAGCCTGGGACTAGCGGGGGGTGGTGAGCAGTTCTTC.

J is TRBJ2-1 and V is TRBV6-4; 8 positions agree with TRBD1. CDR3 length: 12 residues. J lost 9 bases, V lost 5 bases, and 3 bases had no gene match. Germline V lookup: CDR1 MRHNA, CDR2 SNTAGT. The CDR3 loop reads CASSSTGGEQFF. The CDR3 region has the DNA TGTGCCAGCAGTTCTACAGGGGGTGAGCAGTTCTTC.

In this sample, this clone turned up once. V is TRBV6-4 and J is TRBJ2-2; 8 nucleotides line up with TRBD2. The CDR3 loop spans 16 amino acids. CDR1 and CDR2 from the germline V gene are MRHNA and SNTAGT. V dropped 0 bases and J dropped 0; count of bases not matched to a gene: 0. CDR3 DNA sequence: TGTGCCAGCAGTGACTCAGCGGGGGCGAACACCGGGGAGCTGTTTTTT. This encodes CASSDSAGANTGELFF.

The V and J genes are TRBV12-5 and TRBJ2-7; D gene uncertain. Between the trimmed V and J ends, which lost 1 base and 5 bases, there was a span of 6 bases. This CDR3 is built from 12 residues. Germline assignment: CDR1 LGHNT and CDR2 FRNRAP. Written as DNA, the CDR3 is TGTGCTAGTGGTTTGGCTTCGGACGAGCAGTACTTC. Encoded protein: CASGLASDEQYF.

This sequence joins TRBV4-1 and TRBJ1-5; no clear D. Trimming left V 0 bases short and J 8 bases short, with 20 bases between. Germline V CDR1 and CDR2: MGHRA, YSYEKL. The CDR3 covers 17 residues. CDR3 in DNA: TGCGCCAGCAGCCAAGAGATAAACGGAGTGGTTCAAGAGCCCCAGCATTTT. Protein sequence: CASSQEINGVVQEPQHF.